The rows below give T cell receptor beta chains drawn from one sample of a study of shared clonotypes between healthy human individuals. Clones were sequenced by immunoSEQ multiplex PCR, and TCRdb holds only the in-frame ones, with some missing. The repertoire holds around 530,000 clones, with roughly four fifths as singletons. Sequences were obtained from PBMCs. All receptors come from a woman between 40 and 55 years old in good health. Some clones in this sample may be carry-over from other donors' samples. Each CDR3 is given with its conserved first and last residue. The D gene is left open where the match is weak. Expanded clones are given a class, and other clones once, few, many or no size at all.

v_gene: TRBV19; j_gene: TRBJ2-1; abundance: NA; d_gene: NA; CDR3nt: TGTGCCAGTAGTATAGATGCTAGCCCCAATGAGCAGTTCTTC; CDR3aa: CASSIDASPNEQFF
v_gene: TRBV2; j_gene: TRBJ2-3; abundance: NA; d_gene: TRBD2; CDR3nt: TGTGCCAGCAGTGAAGCGCTTCCAGCGGGAGGGGGTTGGACCGGTACGCAGTATTTT; CDR3aa: CASSEALPAGGGWTGTQYF
v_gene: TRBV28; j_gene: TRBJ2-7; abundance: NA; d_gene: TRBD2; CDR3nt: TGTGCCAGCGGGCGGGGGTCAGAGACCTACGAGCAGTACTTC; CDR3aa: CASGRGSETYEQYF
v_gene: TRBV7-6; j_gene: TRBJ1-3; abundance: NA; d_gene: NA; CDR3nt: TGTGCCAGCAGCTTATCCGCGGGGCCGGTGAACACCATATATTTT; CDR3aa: CASSLSAGPVNTIYF
v_gene: TRBV5-1; j_gene: TRBJ2-1; abundance: once; d_gene: NA; CDR3nt: TGCGCCAGCAGCCCCAACCCCGCTGGGGATGAGCAGTTCTTC; CDR3aa: CASSPNPAGDEQFF
v_gene: TRBV29-1; j_gene: TRBJ2-3; abundance: once; d_gene: TRBD2; CDR3nt: TGCAGCGTTGCATTCCAGGGTCAAAAAACTAGCGGGAGTAGGCCAGATACGCAGTATTTT; CDR3aa: CSVAFQGQKTSGSRPDTQYF
v_gene: TRBV29-1; j_gene: TRBJ2-7; abundance: NA; d_gene: TRBD2; CDR3nt: TGCAGCGTTGAAATCCCCCGGACTAGCGGGGCCTCCTGCGAGCAGTACTTC; CDR3aa: CSVEIPRTSGASCEQYF
v_gene: TRBV18; j_gene: TRBJ1-1; abundance: NA; d_gene: TRBD1; CDR3nt: TGTGCCAGCTCACTACGGGACAGGGCGTCTGAAGCTTTCTTT; CDR3aa: CASSLRDRASEAFF
v_gene: TRBV7-2; j_gene: TRBJ1-5; abundance: few; d_gene: NA; CDR3nt: TGTGCCAGCAGCTTAGGGCGAGGCGGGAAGCCCCAGCATTTT; CDR3aa: CASSLGRGGKPQHF
v_gene: TRBV5-1; j_gene: TRBJ2-1; abundance: NA; d_gene: NA; CDR3nt: TGCGCCAGCAGCTTGGATGGGGACAATGAGCAGTTCTTC; CDR3aa: CASSLDGDNEQFF
v_gene: TRBV7-2; j_gene: TRBJ2-7; abundance: NA; d_gene: NA; CDR3nt: TGTGCCAGCAGCTTAAGTGGGGTGGCTGGTTCTGAGCAGTACTTC; CDR3aa: CASSLSGVAGSEQYF
v_gene: TRBV7-3; j_gene: TRBJ2-3; abundance: NA; d_gene: TRBD2; CDR3nt: TGTGCCAGCAGCTTAAACGCGGGAGGGGCGACAGATACGCAGTATTTT; CDR3aa: CASSLNAGGATDTQYF
v_gene: TRBV5-1; j_gene: TRBJ2-7; abundance: NA; d_gene: TRBD1; CDR3nt: TGCGCCAGCAGCTCATGGACAGGGAGAAGCTACGAGCAGTACTTC; CDR3aa: CASSSWTGRSYEQYF
v_gene: TRBV28; j_gene: TRBJ1-1; abundance: NA; d_gene: TRBD1; CDR3nt: TGTGCCAGCAGTCCGGGACAGGGTTGGACTGAAGCTTTCTTT; CDR3aa: CASSPGQGWTEAFF
v_gene: TRBV11-2; j_gene: TRBJ2-5; abundance: NA; d_gene: TRBD1; CDR3nt: TGTGCCAGCAGCTTTCAGGGGGTCAGGGAACAAGAGACCCAGTACTTC; CDR3aa: CASSFQGVREQETQYF
v_gene: TRBV28; j_gene: TRBJ1-5; abundance: NA; d_gene: NA; CDR3nt: TGTGCCAGCAAACCCGGGCCGGGTGGAAGCGGCAATCAGCCCCAGCATTTT; CDR3aa: CASKPGPGGSGNQPQHF
v_gene: TRBV7-3; j_gene: TRBJ2-1; abundance: NA; d_gene: NA; CDR3nt: TGTGCCAGCAGCCTAGACAGTTATGTCCACAATGAGCAGTTCTTC; CDR3aa: CASSLDSYVHNEQFF
v_gene: TRBV18; j_gene: TRBJ2-1; abundance: NA; d_gene: TRBD1; CDR3nt: TGTGCCAGCTCACCACCCGGGACAGGGCGTCTGAATGAGCAGTTCTTC; CDR3aa: CASSPPGTGRLNEQFF
v_gene: TRBV10-3; j_gene: TRBJ1-1; abundance: NA; d_gene: NA; CDR3nt: TGTGCCATCAGTGATATGGGTCGGGCGAACACTGAAGCTTTCTTT; CDR3aa: CAISDMGRANTEAFF
v_gene: TRBV28; j_gene: TRBJ2-1; abundance: NA; d_gene: NA; CDR3nt: TGTGCCAGCAGTCTAAATAATGAGCAGTTCTTC; CDR3aa: CASSLNNEQFF
v_gene: TRBV19; j_gene: TRBJ2-7; abundance: NA; d_gene: NA; CDR3nt: TGTGCCAGTAGTATCATCCGGGGTGACGAGCAGTACTTC; CDR3aa: CASSIIRGDEQYF
v_gene: TRBV27; j_gene: TRBJ1-2; abundance: NA; d_gene: NA; CDR3nt: TGTGCCAGCAGCCCTCTCCCGGAGTATGGCTACACCTTC; CDR3aa: CASSPLPEYGYTF
v_gene: TRBV5-1; j_gene: TRBJ2-3; abundance: NA; d_gene: NA; CDR3nt: TGCGCCAGCAGCTTGACAGGGTACGATACGCAGTATTTT; CDR3aa: CASSLTGYDTQYF
v_gene: TRBV7-9; j_gene: TRBJ1-5; abundance: NA; d_gene: NA; CDR3nt: TGTGCCAGCAGCCACGAGGGGAATCAGCCCCAGCATTTT; CDR3aa: CASSHEGNQPQHF
v_gene: TRBV27; j_gene: TRBJ2-1; abundance: NA; d_gene: TRBD2; CDR3nt: TGTGCCAGCAGGCTAGCGGGTAGGAACTGGAATGAGCAGTTCTTC; CDR3aa: CASRLAGRNWNEQFF
v_gene: TRBV30; j_gene: TRBJ1-3; abundance: NA; d_gene: NA; CDR3nt: TGTGCCTGGAGTCTCTCTGGAAACACCATATATTTT; CDR3aa: CAWSLSGNTIYF
v_gene: TRBV27; j_gene: TRBJ1-1; abundance: NA; d_gene: NA; CDR3nt: TGTGCCAGCAGTTTATCCCAGTGGAGCGGCACTGAAGCTTTCTTT; CDR3aa: CASSLSQWSGTEAFF
v_gene: TRBV29-1; j_gene: TRBJ1-6; abundance: NA; d_gene: NA; CDR3nt: TGCAGCGTTGCAGTCAGGAATAATTCACCCCTCCACTTT; CDR3aa: CSVAVRNNSPLHF
v_gene: TRBV2; j_gene: TRBJ2-2; abundance: once; d_gene: NA; CDR3nt: TGTGCCAGTTGCATGGACACCGGGGAGCTGTTTTTT; CDR3aa: CASCMDTGELFF
v_gene: TRBV7-9; j_gene: TRBJ1-2; abundance: NA; d_gene: NA; CDR3nt: TGTGCCAGCAGCTTCACCTTTCATTCCGGACCGAACTATGGCTACACCTTC; CDR3aa: CASSFTFHSGPNYGYTF
v_gene: TRBV2; j_gene: TRBJ2-6; abundance: NA; d_gene: TRBD1; CDR3nt: TGTGCCACGTCTCCGGGACAGGGTGTCTCTGGGGCCAACGTCCTGACTTTC; CDR3aa: CATSPGQGVSGANVLTF
v_gene: TRBV11-3; j_gene: TRBJ2-3; abundance: NA; d_gene: NA; CDR3nt: TGTGCCAGCAGCTTTTTTAGCACAGATACGCAGTATTTT; CDR3aa: CASSFFSTDTQYF
v_gene: TRBV10-3; j_gene: TRBJ2-3; abundance: NA; d_gene: NA; CDR3nt: TGTGCCATCAGTGACAGGGGCGTCGATACGCAGTATTTT; CDR3aa: CAISDRGVDTQYF
v_gene: TRBV7-8; j_gene: TRBJ1-1; abundance: NA; d_gene: NA; CDR3nt: TGTGCCAGCAGCCCGCATGGGAACACTGAAGCTTTCTTT; CDR3aa: CASSPHGNTEAFF
v_gene: TRBV15; j_gene: TRBJ2-3; abundance: NA; d_gene: TRBD2; CDR3nt: TGTGCCACCAGCAGAGATCCTAGCGGGAGTGGGGATACGCAGTATTTT; CDR3aa: CATSRDPSGSGDTQYF
v_gene: TRBV7-3; j_gene: TRBJ2-5; abundance: NA; d_gene: NA; CDR3nt: TGTGCCAGCAGCTTAACAGGGTCCGAGACCCAGTACTTC; CDR3aa: CASSLTGSETQYF
v_gene: TRBV7-3; j_gene: TRBJ1-1; abundance: NA; d_gene: NA; CDR3nt: TGTGCCAGCAGCTCCGGGAGCACTGAAGCTTTCTTT; CDR3aa: CASSSGSTEAFF
v_gene: TRBV5-1; j_gene: TRBJ2-2; abundance: NA; d_gene: NA; CDR3nt: TGCGCCAGCAGCTCCGTCGGGGGACAGACTATGCTAATGGACACCGGGGAGCTGTTTTTT; CDR3aa: CASSSVGGQTMLMDTGELFF
v_gene: TRBV27; j_gene: TRBJ2-7; abundance: NA; d_gene: NA; CDR3nt: TGTGCCAGTTGGGCAGATACCTACGAGCAGTACTTC; CDR3aa: CASWADTYEQYF
v_gene: TRBV9; j_gene: TRBJ2-5; abundance: NA; d_gene: TRBD2; CDR3nt: TGTGCCAGCAGCGAAGCCGGGAGGGAGACCCAGTACTTC; CDR3aa: CASSEAGRETQYF
v_gene: TRBV5-1; j_gene: TRBJ2-7; abundance: NA; d_gene: TRBD2; CDR3nt: TGCGCCAGCAGCTTGGCCCCCGGGACTAGCGGGAGCGAGCAGTACTTC; CDR3aa: CASSLAPGTSGSEQYF
v_gene: TRBV28; j_gene: TRBJ2-1; abundance: once; d_gene: NA; CDR3nt: TGTGCCAGCAGTCCTACCTGGGGCCCCTCCTACAATGAGCAGTTCTTC; CDR3aa: CASSPTWGPSYNEQFF
v_gene: TRBV14; j_gene: TRBJ2-7; abundance: NA; d_gene: TRBD2; CDR3nt: TGTGCCAGCAGCCAAGATTGGGGAGGGGAGCAGTACTTC; CDR3aa: CASSQDWGGEQYF
v_gene: TRBV28; j_gene: TRBJ2-7; abundance: NA; d_gene: TRBD2; CDR3nt: TGTGCCAGCAGCCGCCAGAGCGGGGTATCCTACGAGCAGTACTTC; CDR3aa: CASSRQSGVSYEQYF
v_gene: TRBV19; j_gene: TRBJ2-1; abundance: NA; d_gene: TRBD1; CDR3nt: TGTGCCAGTAGTGCCCCGGGGGACAGGGGGATCAATGAGCAGTTCTTC; CDR3aa: CASSAPGDRGINEQFF
v_gene: TRBV9; j_gene: TRBJ2-7; abundance: once; d_gene: TRBD2; CDR3nt: TGTGCCAGCAGCGTAGCGGGAGGGCTTGAGCAGTACTTC; CDR3aa: CASSVAGGLEQYF
v_gene: TRBV27; j_gene: TRBJ2-7; abundance: NA; d_gene: NA; CDR3nt: TGTGCCAGCAGCCGAGGGGAGTCTAGCGCCCCTATTGAGCAGTACTTC; CDR3aa: CASSRGESSAPIEQYF
v_gene: TRBV6-5; j_gene: TRBJ2-7; abundance: NA; d_gene: NA; CDR3nt: TGTGCCAGCAGCGAAGGACAAATACAGTACTTC; CDR3aa: CASSEGQIQYF
v_gene: TRBV7-8; j_gene: TRBJ2-3; abundance: NA; d_gene: NA; CDR3nt: TGTGCCAGCAGCTTTCTCCAGCCAGAAAGCACAGATACGCAGTATTTT; CDR3aa: CASSFLQPESTDTQYF